The entry below describes one TCR beta chain. What it recognizes is unknown. The data were obtained in a study of identical twins. Points from the study as a whole: Fewer insertions were carried by abundant cord blood beta clonotypes, but none was seen in memory repertoires. Twin-shared out-of-frame alpha sequences showed excess low generation probability. Invariant cells of the MAIT and iNKT types might have partly distorted the zero-insertion analyses.

Using its own MiXCR run on the 5' RACE reads, TCRdb lists one record per CDR3 protein. This sample has fewer than 550,000 distinct CDR3 sequences, with roughly 15% found just once. From germline, CDR1 is MNHEY and CDR2 SVGEGT. This CDR3 has 15 amino acids. V was pared by 7 bases and J by 0 bases, with 13 bases between. These sequences were also reported in another study, on yellow fever vaccine responses in identical twins.

The clonotype originates from a woman in her late teens or twenties in good health. This chain joins TRBV6-2 or TRBV6-3 and TRBJ1-5, with no clear D. The sequencing input was CD4+ T cells sorted from blood. The CDR3 sequence: CASNLRGDSNQPQHF. In DNA, the CDR3 is TGTGCCAGCAATCTCCGTGGGGATAGCAATCAGCCCCAGCATTTT.